This entry lists 7 T cell receptor beta chains sequenced from one sample in a study of blood T cells in healthy people across ages. Primed by a sample-barcoded 5' primer and a J-beta primer mix, a second PCR proceeded for roughly 6 to 12 cycles. TCRdb re-called the 5' RACE reads with MiXCR, one entry per CDR3 protein. Of 1.5 million or so distinct CDR3 sequences listed, 35% to 45% were seen once; the top ten hold about 3.8%. Sequences were obtained from blood. The receptors originated from a woman between 18 and 29 years old in good health.

The rearrangement joins TRBV20-1 to TRBJ2-7, with 8 bases that match TRBD1. The germline CDR1 and CDR2 sequences are DFQATT and SNEGSKA (reference sequence). The length of the CDR3 is 12 residues. The CDR3 here is CSAGQGFIEQYF. The DNA for the CDR3 is TGCAGCGCTGGACAGGGATTTATTGAGCAGTACTTC.

The CDR3, as DNA: TGTGCCAGCAGTCGCCACAGGGAGACCGTAACAGACAATGAGCAGTTCTTC. Translating gives CASSRHRETVTDNEQFF. This sequence joins TRBV6-2 or TRBV6-3 and TRBJ2-1, with D perhaps matching TRBD1 (6 bases). Germline CDR1 MNHEY, CDR2 SVGEGT. The CDR3 sequence is 17 residues long. The germline V and J ends were trimmed by 5 bases and 5 bases, with 22 bases remaining between them.

The chain combines TRBV3-1 with TRBJ2-4; TRBD2 aligns across 7 bases. The CDR3 covers 15 residues. Germline V gene data show CDR1 as LGHDT and CDR2 as YNNKEL (reference sequence). V lost 4 bases and J lost 6; bases outside the gene matches: 9. The CDR3 loop is CASSLLAGGGNIQYF. CDR3 bases: TGTGCCAGCAGCCTCTTAGCGGGTGGGGGAAACATTCAGTACTTC.

Remarks on this clonotype: Sequence at one end of the junction differs from germline and may be a read error. The rearrangement joins TRBV29-1 to TRBJ1-3, with D hard to call. Germline-derived CDR1 and CDR2 are SQVTM and ANQGSEA. The CDR3 runs to 14 residues. Here the CDR3 DNA reads TGCATCGTTGTCGCCCAGCTCTCTGGAAACACCATATATTTT. The encoded protein is CIVVAQLSGNTIYF.

This chain uses TRBV7-2 with TRBJ1-3, with D hard to call. The CDR3 consists of 15 residues. V lost 1 base and J 4 bases, leaving 11 bases between the germline ends. Germline V CDR1 and CDR2: SGHTA, FQGNSA. For the CDR3, the DNA is TGTGCCAGCAGCTTAGTCTCACTTGAGGGAAACACCATATATTTT. Encoded protein: CASSLVSLEGNTIYF. Filled out from reference TRBV7-2 and TRBJ1-3, the complete variable domain reads GAGVSQSPSNKVTEKGKDVELRCDPISGHTALYWYRQSLGQGLEFLIYFQGNSAPDKSGLPSDRFSAERTGGSVSTLTIQRTQQEDSAVYLCASSLVSLEGNTIYFGEGSWLTVV.

This clonotype has just a few counts. V and J are TRBV19 and TRBJ2-1, with D tentatively TRBD2 (6 bases). Deletions cut 4 bases from V and 6 bases from J, with 10 bases between. The CDR3 is made up of 13 amino acids. CDR1 LNHDA and CDR2 SQIVND come from the germline V gene (reference sequence). The CDR3 loop reads CASSSTSFNEQFF. The CDR3, as DNA: TGTGCCAGTAGTAGCACTAGCTTCAATGAGCAGTTCTTC.

The gene calls are TRBV6-2 or TRBV6-3 and TRBJ1-1; D may be TRBD1 (6 bases). CDR3 size: 14 residues. The V gene lost 6 bases and the J gene lost 0 bases, with 11 bases spanning the gap. CDR1 MNHEY and CDR2 SVGEGT come from the germline V gene. CDR3 sequence: CASRTGQMNTEAFF. CDR3 sequence (DNA): TGTGCCAGCAGGACCGGACAGATGAACACTGAAGCTTTCTTT.